These 28 T cell receptor beta chains were sequenced from one sample in a study of STAT5B mutations in CD4+ large granular lymphocyte leukemia. Using immunoSEQ multiplex PCR, the repertoire was profiled, and TCRdb retains in-frame clones only, with some absent. The table includes about 30,000 clones, about 77% detected once. What was sequenced was CD4+ T cells from blood buffy coats. These TCRs come from a human donor in good health.

The chain employs TRBV7-2 and TRBJ2-1, with 11 nucleotides matching TRBD2. Germline trimming cut 3 bases from V and 6 bases from J; bases unmatched to any gene: 4. Germline V gives CDR1 SGHTA, CDR2 FQGNSA. This CDR3 is built from 15 residues. CDR3 DNA: TGTGCCAGCAGCTTTCTAGCGGGAGGATCCAATGAGCAGTTCTTC. Translation gives CASSFLAGGSNEQFF.

There are a few counts of this clone. The V call is TRBV6-5, the J call TRBJ2-7, with TRBD2 matching 12 bases. The CDR3 covers 15 residues. The germline V gene has CDR1 MNHEY and CDR2 SVGAGI. V lost 2 bases and J lost 7; bases outside the gene matches: 6. In DNA, the CDR3 is TGTGCCAGCAGTTACAAACTAGCGGGAGGCGGTGAGCAGTACTTC. It yields the protein CASSYKLAGGGEQYF.

This clone appeared a single time. The chain couples TRBV18 to TRBJ2-2; D is ambiguous. The CDR3 length is 15 residues. Germline values: CDR1 KGHSH, CDR2 LQKENI. The V end lost 2 bases, the J end lost 2 bases, and 9 bases lay between the germline ends. The CDR3: CASSPRYSNTGELFF. The CDR3 DNA follows: TGTGCCAGCTCACCAAGGTACTCCAACACCGGGGAGCTGTTTTTT.

The chain combines TRBV19 with TRBJ2-3; tentative D call: TRBD1 (6 bases). The CDR3 extends over 16 amino acids. The germline CDR1 and CDR2 sequences are LNHDA and SQIVND (reference sequence). V was clipped by 5 bases and J by 0 bases, with 15 bases between them. CDR3 DNA sequence: TGTGCCAGTAGTCTCGGACAGACCCCTAGCACAGATACGCAGTATTTT. This gives the protein CASSLGQTPSTDTQYF.

CDR3 DNA: TGTGCCAGCAGCACCCCGACGGCCCTTCGCAATGAGCAGTTCTTC. Residues: CASSTPTALRNEQFF. The rearrangement uses TRBV6-1 and TRBJ2-1; D gene ambiguous. This CDR3 has 15 residues. In germline, CDR1 is MNHNS, CDR2 SASEGT. V was clipped by 6 bases and J by 6 bases, with 18 bases between them.

The V and J genes are TRBV11-3 and TRBJ2-2; possibly TRBD1 or TRBD2 for D (6 bases each). CDR1 and CDR2 (germline): SGHNT, YENEEA. CDR3 length: 17 residues. The germline V and J ends were trimmed by 4 bases and 2 bases, with 17 bases remaining between them. CDR3 amino acids: CASSSPRGQVNTGELFF. The CDR3 DNA reads as TGTGCCAGCAGCTCTCCTCGGGGGCAGGTTAACACCGGGGAGCTGTTTTTT.

In its sample, this clone was seen a few times. This sequence joins TRBV5-1 and TRBJ2-2; 9 nucleotides agree with TRBD2. Germline CDR1 and CDR2: SGHRS and YFSETQ. The CDR3 sequence is 16 residues long. J was trimmed by 6 bases and V by 4 bases; bases with no gene match: 10. The CDR3 sequence is CASSPIAGAAAGELFF. CDR3 DNA sequence: TGCGCCAGCAGCCCGATAGCGGGAGCGGCGGCCGGGGAGCTGTTTTTT.

Here the CDR3 reads CAIRTVAGGSYNEQFF. The CDR3 DNA reads as TGTGCCATCAGGACGGTAGCGGGGGGTAGTTACAATGAGCAGTTCTTC. This rearrangement joins TRBV10-3 to TRBJ2-1; 10 nucleotides align to TRBD2. The CDR3 contains 16 residues. Trimming removed 6 bases from V and 4 bases from J; junction bases left unmatched: 9. Germline CDR1 is ENHRY and CDR2 is SYGVKD.

The chain carries TRBV10-1 and TRBJ2-5, with TRBD1 identical over 7 bases. Trimming took 8 bases from V and 5 from J; bases not matched to a gene: 11. The CDR3 length is 14 residues. The germline gives CDR1 WNHNN, CDR2 SYGVQD (reference sequence). Here the CDR3 reads CASPDRESSETQYF. CDR3 in DNA: TGCGCCAGCCCAGACAGGGAGTCTTCGGAGACCCAGTACTTC.

CDR3 amino acids: CASSVAVDQETQYF. The CDR3 nucleotides read TGTGCCAGCAGCGTAGCGGTAGACCAAGAGACCCAGTACTTC. This chain joins TRBV9 and TRBJ2-5; no firm D call. The V end was cut by 0 bases, the J end by 0 bases, with 6 bases between. The germline gives CDR1 SGDLS, CDR2 YYNGEE. The CDR3 has 14 amino acids.

J is TRBJ2-5 and V is TRBV12-5; perhaps D is TRBD1 or TRBD2 (6 bases each). CDR1 and CDR2 (germline): LGHNT, FRNRAP. V was trimmed by 4 bases and J by 5 bases, leaving 14 bases between them. The CDR3 runs to 14 residues. The CDR3 spells CASGSGARTETQYF. CDR3 nucleotides: TGTGCTAGTGGTTCGGGGGCGCGCACGGAGACCCAGTACTTC.

V usage is TRBV7-9 and J usage is TRBJ2-3; D may be TRBD2 (6 bases). The ends were cut back, 1 base at V and 1 base at J, with 12 bases in the middle. This CDR3 region has 16 residues. Germline-derived CDR1 and CDR2 are SEHNR and FQNEAQ (reference sequence). CDR3 amino acids: CASSLVLRGGTDTQYF. The CDR3 DNA sequence: TGTGCCAGCAGCTTAGTTCTCCGCGGGGGCACAGATACGCAGTATTTT.

The chain carries TRBV27 and TRBJ2-5, with D perhaps TRBD2 (7 bases). From germline, CDR1 is MNHEY and CDR2 SMNVEV (reference sequence). The ends were cut back, 5 bases at V and 7 bases at J, with 20 bases in the middle. This CDR3 has 15 residues. The CDR3 bases are TGTGCCAGCAGTGCCCAAGCGGGGAGGGGGGGGACCCAGTACTTC. Its translation is CASSAQAGRGGTQYF.

Details on this clone: Other DNA sequences from this sample encode an identical CDR3 as well. The chain's CDR3 is CASSSPGQGGETQYF. The CDR3 DNA follows: TGTGCCAGCAGCTCCCCGGGACAGGGGGGGGAGACCCAGTACTTC. V gene TRBV7-2 combines with J gene TRBJ2-5; 11 bases agree with TRBD1. CDR1 is SGHTA and CDR2 is FQGNSA in the germline V gene. The CDR3 totals 15 residues. V dropped 4 bases and J dropped 5; count of bases not matched to a gene: 6. The variable domain in full, completed from reference TRBV7-2 and TRBJ2-5, reads GAGVSQSPSNKVTEKGKDVELRCDPISGHTALYWYRQSLGQGLEFLIYFQGNSAPDKSGLPSDRFSAERTGGSVSTLTIQRTQQEDSAVYLCASSSPGQGGETQYFGPGTRLLVL.

The gene calls are TRBV28 and TRBJ2-6; no clear D gene. From germline, CDR1 is MDHEN and CDR2 SYDVKM. V was pared by 2 bases and J by 0 bases, with 2 bases between. This CDR3 region has 14 residues. In DNA, the CDR3 is TGTGCCAGCAGTTTAGACTCTGGGGCCAACGTCCTGACTTTC. It is translated as CASSLDSGANVLTF. The entire variable domain, with the rest obtained from reference TRBV28 and TRBJ2-6, is as follows: DVKVTQSSRYLVKRTGEKVFLECVQDMDHENMFWYRQDPGLGLRLIYFSYDVKMKEKGDIPEGYSVSREKKERFSLILESASTNQTSMYLCASSLDSGANVLTFGAGSRLTVL.

The gene calls are TRBV25-1 and TRBJ2-2, with 7 nucleotides matching TRBD2. CDR1 MGHDK and CDR2 SYGVNS come from the germline V gene. The V segment lost 5 bases and the J segment 6 bases; nucleotides outside the gene matches: 9. The CDR3 sequence is 15 residues long. The CDR3 region is CASSSAGIEAGELFF. Here the CDR3 DNA reads TGTGCCAGCAGTTCAGCGGGGATAGAAGCCGGGGAGCTGTTTTTT.

The genes are TRBV9 and TRBJ2-7; tentative D call: TRBD1 (5 bases). The length of the CDR3 is 15 residues. The V and J ends lost 2 bases and 3 bases respectively, with 15 bases between them. Germline CDR1 is SGDLS and CDR2 is YYNGEE. The CDR3 sequence is CASSVRTNLDYEQYF. DNA of the CDR3: TGTGCCAGCAGCGTCCGGACAAATCTCGACTACGAGCAGTACTTC. Looking up the rest from reference TRBV9 and TRBJ2-7 gives the full variable domain: DSGVTQTPKHLITATGQRVTLRCSPRSGDLSVYWYQQSLDQGLQFLIQYYNGEERAKGNILERFSAQQFPDLHSELNLSSLELGDSALYFCASSVRTNLDYEQYFGPGTRLTVT.

This rearrangement joins TRBV7-9 to TRBJ2-5; perhaps TRBD2 as D (5 bases). Trimming removed 0 bases at V and 2 bases at J, with 10 bases between. The germline V gene encodes CDR1 SEHNR and CDR2 FQNEAQ (reference sequence). CDR3 length equals 15 residues. The CDR3 protein is CASSLAPGKQETQYF. CDR3 coding DNA: TGTGCCAGCAGCTTAGCGCCGGGAAAACAAGAGACCCAGTACTTC.

The chain joins TRBV19 to TRBJ2-2, with D unresolved. The CDR3 runs 15 residues. V was cut by 8 bases and J by 5 bases, with 18 bases left in between. Germline values: CDR1 LNHDA, CDR2 SQIVND (reference sequence). The CDR3 sequence is CASSVRSIQTGELFF. The CDR3 nucleotides are TGTGCCAGTTCGGTCCGCTCAATACAAACCGGGGAGCTGTTTTTT.

The chain recombines TRBV6-1 with TRBJ1-4; D gene unclear. V was pared by 9 bases and J by 0 bases, with 8 bases between. CDR1 and CDR2 (germline): MNHNS, SASEGT. The CDR3 has 13 residues. The CDR3 here is CASQRATNEKLFF. The CDR3 bases are TGTGCCAGTCAGAGAGCAACTAATGAAAAACTGTTTTTT.

Concerning this clone itself: At one of its ends the junction is not consistent with the germline gene, which may arise from a read error. The rearrangement uses TRBV7-7 and TRBJ1-3; 9 nucleotides match TRBD1. The CDR3 sequence is 22 residues long. CDR1 is SSHAT, CDR2 FNYEAQ, per germline (reference sequence). In DNA, the CDR3 is TGTGCTAGCAGCTTAGCATCGGGACAGGGACTCTCCGAACACTTATCTGGAAACACCATATATTTT. Protein product: CASSLASGQGLSEHLSGNTIYF. Full variable domain (rest looked up from reference TRBV7-7 and TRBJ1-3): GAGVSQSPRYKVTKRGQDVTLRCDPISSHATLYWYQQALGQGPEFLTYFNYEAQPDKSGLPSDRFSAERPEGSISTLTIQRTEQRDSAMYRCASSLASGQGLSEHLSGNTIYFGEGSWLTVV.

The chain recombines TRBV2 with TRBJ2-5; D is perhaps TRBD2 (6 bases). Trimming shortened V by 6 bases and J by 5 bases, and 19 bases separated the two germline ends. Germline V gene lookup returns CDR1 SNHLY and CDR2 FYNNEI. The CDR3 spans 15 residues. The CDR3 bases are TGTGCCAGCAGCGCGCAGACGGGAGTGGGGGAGACCCAGTACTTC. Translated, it gives CASSAQTGVGETQYF.

In its sample, this clone was seen a few times. The germline gene is not matched at one end of the junction; a read error may be the cause. The rearrangement links TRBV18 to TRBJ2-1; D tentatively fits TRBD1 or TRBD2 (5 bases each). The V gene's germline CDR1 is KGHSH and CDR2 LQKENI. The CDR3 contains 13 residues. The CDR3 protein is CASSPRDRGRGLF. DNA for the CDR3: TGTGCCAGCTCACCACGGGACCGGGGACGGGGCCTCTTC.

This clone appeared a few times. The CDR3 here is CAWSAGGTEAFF. CDR3 DNA sequence: TGTGCCTGGAGCGCCGGAGGGACTGAAGCTTTCTTT. This rearrangement joins TRBV30 to TRBJ1-1; D is ambiguous. CDR1 and CDR2 from the germline V gene are GTSNPN and SVGIG (reference sequence). V dropped 3 bases and J dropped 5 bases, with 10 bases sitting between them. The length of the CDR3 is 12 residues.

The chain joins TRBV19 to TRBJ1-4, with 9 nucleotides matching TRBD1. Unmatched junction bases numbered 8, after V lost 5 bases and J lost 7 bases. The V gene's germline CDR1 is LNHDA and CDR2 SQIVND (reference sequence). This CDR3 is built from 15 residues. The DNA of the CDR3 is TGTGCCAGTAGTCGAACAGGGGGCCGGGTTGAAAAACTGTTTTTT. Translated: CASSRTGGRVEKLFF.

This clone appeared a single time. This sequence joins TRBV6-5 and TRBJ1-1, with 7 bases aligning to TRBD1. Germline-derived CDR1 and CDR2 are MNHEY and SVGAGI. V lost 5 bases and J lost 2; bases outside the gene matches: 5. The CDR3 is 14 residues long. CDR3 region: CASSRQGANTEAFF. CDR3 bases: TGTGCCAGCAGTAGACAGGGCGCAAACACTGAAGCTTTCTTT.

The chain has TRBV5-5 and TRBJ1-4, with a tentative D call TRBD1 (6 bases). This CDR3 has 15 amino acids. From germline, CDR1 is SGHKS and CDR2 YYEKEE (reference sequence). Trimming left V 0 bases short and J 8 bases short, with 14 bases between. The CDR3 DNA sequence: TGTGCCAGCAGCTTGGACTACAGGGACGGGGAAAAACTGTTTTTT. Translated, it gives CASSLDYRDGEKLFF.

This clone was counted between two and nine times. At one of its ends the junction is not consistent with the germline gene, which may arise from a read error. The chain couples TRBV7-7 to TRBJ1-2, with D perhaps matching TRBD1 (5 bases). The germline V gene encodes CDR1 SSHAT and CDR2 FNYEAQ (reference sequence). The CDR3 totals 14 residues. The CDR3 nucleotides read TGTGCTAGCAGCTTGGGGCAGGTAGCCTATGGCTACACCTTC. Amino acids: CASSLGQVAYGYTF.